Each of the 20 T cell receptor beta chains below was sequenced from the same sample in a study of T cell changes during pregnancy in multiple sclerosis. Using immunoSEQ multiplex PCR, the repertoire was profiled, and TCRdb retains in-frame clones only, with some absent. The sample includes 30,000 to 40,000 clones, more than 75% of them seen just once. The input for sequencing was CD8+ T cells from peripheral blood mononuclear cells, taken in the third trimester of pregnancy. These receptors were collected from a female donor with multiple sclerosis, enrolled in a pregnancy study.

The chain's CDR3 is CASSQVLGGGAYEQYF. Here the CDR3 DNA reads TGCGCCAGCAGCCAAGTCCTGGGCGGGGGGGCCTACGAGCAGTACTTC. The chain employs TRBV4-3 and TRBJ2-7; TRBD2 matches 9 bases. Unmatched junction bases numbered 6, after V lost 1 base and J lost 2 bases. The CDR3 length is 16 residues. Germline V lookup: CDR1 LGHNA, CDR2 YSLEER.

This chain links TRBV5-6 with TRBJ1-1; no firm D call. The germline CDR1 and CDR2 sequences are SGHDT and YYEEEE. This CDR3 has 13 residues. V lost 2 bases and J lost 3, with 8 bases in between. DNA of the CDR3: TGTGCCAGCAGCTTAACTATGGACACTGAAGCTTTCTTT. Amino acids: CASSLTMDTEAFF.

V and J are TRBV9 and TRBJ2-2; 8 bases map to TRBD2. From germline, CDR1 is SGDLS and CDR2 YYNGEE. Trimming removed 2 bases from V and 6 bases from J; junction bases left unmatched: 6. The CDR3 extends over 15 amino acids. The CDR3 sequence: CASSVAGGAPGELFF. Written as DNA, the CDR3 is TGTGCCAGCAGCGTTGCGGGGGGTGCCCCCGGGGAGCTGTTTTTT.

The chain uses TRBV19 and TRBJ1-1, with unresolved D. Trimming took 1 base from V and 1 from J, leaving 4 bases between them. Germline CDR1 LNHDA, CDR2 SQIVND (reference sequence). The length of the CDR3 is 13 residues. CDR3 region: CASSIGPNTEAFF. CDR3 nucleotide sequence: TGTGCCAGTAGTATAGGGCCGAACACTGAAGCTTTCTTT. Full variable domain (remainder filled in from reference TRBV19 and TRBJ1-1): DGGITQSPKYLFRKEGQNVTLSCEQNLNHDAMYWYRQDPGQGLRLIYYSQIVNDFQKGDIAEGYSVSREKKESFPLTVTSAQKNPTAFYLCASSIGPNTEAFFGQGTRLTVV.

The chain employs TRBV4-1 and TRBJ1-2; no definite D call. Germline loops: CDR1 MGHRA, CDR2 YSYEKL. V was pared by 1 base and J by 2 bases, with 5 bases between. The CDR3 is 13 amino acids. CDR3 coding DNA: TGCGCCAGCAGCCAAGGCCTAAACTATGGCTACACCTTC. Protein sequence: CASSQGLNYGYTF.

The V gene is TRBV28, the J gene TRBJ2-7, with TRBD1 matching 10 bases. The germline V gene encodes CDR1 MDHEN and CDR2 SYDVKM. CDR3 length equals 15 residues. Germline trimming cut 2 bases from V and 2 bases from J; bases unmatched to any gene: 3. The CDR3 DNA is TGTGCCAGCAGTTTAGACGGGACAGGGGCCTACGAGCAGTACTTC. It translates to CASSLDGTGAYEQYF.

This rearrangement joins TRBV7-9 to TRBJ2-3; 8 positions match TRBD1. Germline loops: CDR1 SEHNR, CDR2 FQNEAQ (reference sequence). V was clipped by 8 bases and J by 4 bases; unmatched bases: 11. CDR3 size: 15 residues. The CDR3 is CASPVSDREPDTQYF. The CDR3 DNA is TGTGCCAGCCCGGTATCGGACAGGGAACCAGATACGCAGTATTTT.

V usage is TRBV6-4 and J usage is TRBJ1-1, with TRBD1 matching over 7 bases. Germline values: CDR1 MRHNA, CDR2 SNTAGT. The length of the CDR3 is 13 residues. With 0 bases clipped from V and 6 bases from J, the junction kept 1 base outside the gene matches. DNA for the CDR3: TGTGCCAGCAGTGACTCTGGGACAGCTGAAGCTTTCTTT. Protein: CASSDSGTAEAFF.

This clone was detected once. The chain couples TRBV10-2 to TRBJ1-2, with 8 bases matching TRBD1. CDR1 is WSHSY, CDR2 SAAADI, per germline. CDR3 length: 16 amino acids. V lost 0 bases and J lost 8; bases outside the gene matches: 11. Here the CDR3 DNA reads TGCGCCAGCAGTGAGTCGGGGGACAGGATTCTCTGGGGCTACACCTTC. Translation gives CASSESGDRILWGYTF.

V usage is TRBV7-9 and J usage is TRBJ1-1; TRBD1 matches 8 bases. The CDR3 consists of 15 residues. The trim removed 5 bases at V and 5 bases at J, leaving 10 bases unmatched. Per the germline V gene, CDR1 is SEHNR and CDR2 is FQNEAQ (reference sequence). As DNA, the CDR3 is TGTGCCAGCAGCACCCTTCAGGGGGCGCGGACTGAAGCTTTCTTT. Translation gives CASSTLQGARTEAFF.

V usage is TRBV7-2 and J usage is TRBJ2-3; D unclear. The CDR3 length is 16 residues. Germline V gives CDR1 SGHTA, CDR2 FQGNSA. V shed 1 base and J shed 0 bases, with 11 bases lying between them. The CDR3 nucleotides are TGTGCCAGCAGCTTAGTTATGCAGATTAGCACAGATACGCAGTATTTT. Amino acids: CASSLVMQISTDTQYF.

This clone was detected a few times. Other nucleotide sequences in the sample specify the same CDR3. This sequence joins TRBV30 and TRBJ1-1; unclear D gene. CDR1 and CDR2 (germline): GTSNPN, SVGIG (reference sequence). This CDR3 contains 13 residues. V was trimmed by 4 bases and J by 0 bases, leaving 9 bases between them. In DNA form, the CDR3 reads TGTGCCTGGACAACCGGGATGAACACTGAAGCTTTCTTT. Translated: CAWTTGMNTEAFF.

The gene calls are TRBV15 and TRBJ2-3; maybe TRBD2 (5 bases). Trimming pared 4 bases from V and 5 bases from J, leaving 16 bases between. The CDR3 sequence is 15 residues long. CDR1 LNHNV and CDR2 YYDKDF come from the germline V gene (reference sequence). The CDR3 nucleotides read TGTGCCACCAGCATTCTAACGGGGTTGGGAGATACGCAGTATTTT. Translated, it gives CATSILTGLGDTQYF.

The chain has TRBV27 and TRBJ2-2; D is unclear. The CDR3 sequence is 12 residues long. Germline V gene data show CDR1 as MNHEY and CDR2 as SMNVEV (reference sequence). The V end lost 6 bases, the J end lost 6 bases, and 8 bases lay between the germline ends. The CDR3 region is CASSPAAGELFF. CDR3 DNA sequence: TGTGCCAGCAGCCCGGCGGCCGGGGAGCTGTTTTTT.

The chain employs TRBV18 and TRBJ1-1; D gene uncertain. Germline V gene data show CDR1 as KGHSH and CDR2 as LQKENI. V dropped 3 bases and J dropped 5 bases, with 13 bases sitting between them. CDR3 length: 14 amino acids. The CDR3, as DNA: TGTGCCAGCTCACCTTCGAGGGTCGGGACTGAAGCTTTCTTT. Translation: CASSPSRVGTEAFF.

J is TRBJ1-2 and V is TRBV18; D is unclear. In germline, CDR1 is KGHSH, CDR2 LQKENI. The CDR3 has 16 amino acids. V lost 0 bases and J lost 3, with 14 bases in between. The CDR3 DNA is TGTGCCAGCTCACCACCCCCCCCAGCGGAGGACTATGGCTACACCTTC. Residues: CASSPPPPAEDYGYTF.

The chain carries TRBV6-5 and TRBJ2-2; 10 nucleotides line up with TRBD1. V shed 5 bases, J shed 11 bases, and the junction held 5 bases outside the gene matches. This CDR3 spans 13 amino acids. CDR1 MNHEY and CDR2 SVGAGI come from the germline V gene. The CDR3 sequence is CASSPTGGLELFF. CDR3 DNA: TGTGCCAGCAGTCCGACAGGGGGCCTTGAGCTGTTTTTT.

This clone has just one count. V is TRBV4-1 and J is TRBJ1-5; D may be TRBD1 (5 bases). Germline V lookup: CDR1 MGHRA, CDR2 YSYEKL. This CDR3 is built from 17 residues. V was pared by 1 base and J by 0 bases, with 13 bases between. In DNA form, the CDR3 reads TGCGCCAGCAGCCAAGGGCCAAAACAGGCTAGCAATCAGCCCCAGCATTTT. Translating it yields CASSQGPKQASNQPQHF.

The chain joins TRBV18 to TRBJ2-3, with 15 bases that match TRBD2. Germline assignment: CDR1 KGHSH and CDR2 LQKENI. After removal of 6 bases from V and 2 bases from J, the junction contained 18 bases not matched to a gene. The CDR3 is 21 residues long. In nucleotides, the CDR3 is TGTGCCAGCTCCCGGGCTGGGACTAGCGGGGGGCATTACCTCTCCACAGATACGCAGTATTTT. This sequence encodes CASSRAGTSGGHYLSTDTQYF.

The chain's CDR3 is CASTGAGGGPGELFF. Written as DNA, the CDR3 is TGTGCCAGCACCGGAGCGGGGGGAGGCCCCGGGGAGCTGTTTTTT. The chain is built from TRBV19 and TRBJ2-2; 9 nucleotides align to TRBD2. V lost 9 bases and J lost 6; bases outside the gene matches: 11. The CDR3 is made up of 15 amino acids. CDR1 LNHDA and CDR2 SQIVND come from the germline V gene (reference sequence).